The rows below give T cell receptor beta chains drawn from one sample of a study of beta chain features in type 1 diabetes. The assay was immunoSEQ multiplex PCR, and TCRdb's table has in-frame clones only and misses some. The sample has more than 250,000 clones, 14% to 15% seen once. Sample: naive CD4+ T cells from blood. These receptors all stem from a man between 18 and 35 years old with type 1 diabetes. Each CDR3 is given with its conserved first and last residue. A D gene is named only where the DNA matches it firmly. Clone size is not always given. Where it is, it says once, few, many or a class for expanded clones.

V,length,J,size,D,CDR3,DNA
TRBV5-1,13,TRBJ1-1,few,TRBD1,CASSSGGRAEAFF,TGCGCCAGCAGCTCAGGGGGAAGGGCTGAAGCTTTCTTT
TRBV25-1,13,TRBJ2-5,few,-,CASNRAQGETQYF,TGTGCCAGCAACAGGGCCCAAGGAGAGACCCAGTACTTC
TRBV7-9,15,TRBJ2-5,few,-,CASSPVTGLQETQYF,TGTGCCAGCAGCCCGGTAACAGGACTACAAGAGACCCAGTACTTC
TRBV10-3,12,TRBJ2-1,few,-,CAIRQSDNEQFF,TGTGCCATCAGACAGTCTGACAATGAGCAGTTCTTC
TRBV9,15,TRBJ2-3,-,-,CASSLLGPSTDTQYF,TGTGCCAGCAGTCTTCTGGGCCCTAGCACAGATACGCAGTATTTT
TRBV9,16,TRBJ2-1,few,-,CASSVEDSLPYNEQFF,TGTGCCAGCAGCGTAGAGGACAGCCTACCGTACAATGAGCAGTTCTTC
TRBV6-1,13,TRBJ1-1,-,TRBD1,CASSEYRGTEAFF,TGTGCCAGCAGTGAGTACAGGGGTACTGAAGCTTTCTTT
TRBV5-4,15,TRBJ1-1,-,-,CASTPFQRGNTEAFF,TGTGCCAGCACCCCCTTCCAAAGGGGGAACACTGAAGCTTTCTTT
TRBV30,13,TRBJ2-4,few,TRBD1,CAWNRQGQNIQYF,TGTGCCTGGAATCGACAGGGGCAAAACATTCAGTACTTC
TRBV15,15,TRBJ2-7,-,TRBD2,CATSRYTSGNYEQYF,TGTGCCACCAGCAGGTATACTAGCGGGAACTACGAGCAGTACTTC
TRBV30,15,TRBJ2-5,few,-,CAWTNPRTSQETQYF,TGTGCCTGGACCAACCCCCGCACGAGCCAAGAGACCCAGTACTTC
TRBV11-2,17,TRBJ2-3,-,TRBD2,CASSRGRVAGGADTQYF,TGTGCCAGCAGCCGAGGTCGCGTGGCGGGAGGGGCAGATACGCAGTATTTT
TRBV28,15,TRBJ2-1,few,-,CASSLLRSSYNEQFF,TGTGCCAGCAGTTTATTACGGAGCTCCTACAATGAGCAGTTCTTC
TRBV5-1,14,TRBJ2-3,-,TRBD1,CASSSGQGPDTQYF,TGCGCCAGCAGCTCCGGACAGGGACCAGATACGCAGTATTTT
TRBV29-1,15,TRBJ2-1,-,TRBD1,CSVALGGNSYNEQFF,TGCAGCGTTGCGTTAGGGGGCAACTCCTACAATGAGCAGTTCTTC
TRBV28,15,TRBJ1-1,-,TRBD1,CASVTGTGLNTEAFF,TGTGCCAGCGTTACCGGGACAGGGCTTAACACTGAAGCTTTCTTT
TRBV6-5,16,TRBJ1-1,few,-,CASSYVSIAPTSEAFF,TGTGCCAGCAGTTACGTATCGATTGCTCCGACTTCTGAAGCTTTCTTT
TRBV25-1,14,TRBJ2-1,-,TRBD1,CASSRDRDYNEQFF,TGTGCCAGCAGCCGGGACAGAGACTACAATGAGCAGTTCTTC
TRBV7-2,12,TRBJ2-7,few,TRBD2,CASSRIAGWPYF,TGTGCCAGCAGCAGAATAGCGGGGTGGCCTTACTTC
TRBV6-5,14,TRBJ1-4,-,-,CASSYGGFNEKLFF,TGTGCCAGCAGTTACGGGGGGTTTAATGAAAAACTGTTTTTT
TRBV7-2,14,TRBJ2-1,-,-,CASSLVLREDEQFF,TGTGCCAGCAGCTTAGTACTGCGGGAAGATGAGCAGTTCTTC
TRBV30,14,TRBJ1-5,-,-,CAWSVGSGNQPQHF,TGTGCCTGGAGTGTAGGGAGTGGCAATCAGCCCCAGCATTTT
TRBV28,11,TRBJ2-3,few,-,CAIQSTDTQYF,TGTGCCATCCAATCCACAGATACGCAGTATTTT
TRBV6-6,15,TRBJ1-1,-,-,CASSYSKTVNTEAFF,TGTGCCAGCAGTTACTCGAAGACAGTGAACACTGAAGCTTTCTTT
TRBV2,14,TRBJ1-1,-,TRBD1,CASSDRTGGTEAFF,TGTGCCAGCAGTGACAGGACAGGGGGCACTGAAGCTTTCTTT
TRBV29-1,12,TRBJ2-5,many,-,CSIQGNQETQYF,TGCAGCATCCAGGGGAACCAAGAGACCCAGTACTTC
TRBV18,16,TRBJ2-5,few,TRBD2,CASHPLAGVLTETQYF,TGTGCCAGCCACCCCCTAGCGGGAGTGTTAACAGAGACCCAGTACTTC
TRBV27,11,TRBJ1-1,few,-,CASSIAGQAFF,TGTGCCAGCAGTATCGCGGGCCAAGCTTTCTTT
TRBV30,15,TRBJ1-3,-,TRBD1,CAWSRDSLSGNTIYF,TGTGCCTGGAGCCGGGACAGCCTCTCTGGAAACACCATATATTTT
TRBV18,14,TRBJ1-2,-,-,CASSGLSTPNGYTF,TGTGCCAGCTCAGGACTTTCGACCCCCAATGGCTACACCTTC
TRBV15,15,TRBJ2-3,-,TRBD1,CATSRVGQGSDTQYF,TGTGCCACCAGCAGAGTGGGACAGGGGTCAGATACGCAGTATTTT
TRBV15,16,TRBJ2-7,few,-,CATSRDFGGQTYEQYF,TGTGCCACCAGCAGAGATTTCGGGGGGCAAACCTACGAGCAGTACTTC
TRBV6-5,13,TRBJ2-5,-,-,CATGTQTQETQYF,TGTGCCACCGGGACACAAACTCAAGAGACCCAGTACTTC
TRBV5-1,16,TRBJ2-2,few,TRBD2,CASSPLTSSNTGELFF,TGCGCCAGCAGCCCCCTGACTAGCAGTAACACCGGGGAGCTGTTTTTT
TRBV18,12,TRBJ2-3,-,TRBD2,CASRGDTDTQYF,TGTGCCTCACGGGGGGATACAGATACGCAGTATTTT
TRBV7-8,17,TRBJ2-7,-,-,CASSPRPGGLDSYEQYF,TGTGCCAGCAGCCCCCGCCCCGGGGGACTCGACTCCTACGAGCAGTACTTC
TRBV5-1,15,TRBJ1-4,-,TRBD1,CASSLVGTGVEKLFF,TGCGCCAGCAGCTTGGTTGGGACAGGGGTTGAAAAACTGTTTTTT
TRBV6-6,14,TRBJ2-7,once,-,CASSLLQGSYEQYF,TGTGCCAGCAGCCTACTTCAGGGGTCCTACGAGCAGTACTTC
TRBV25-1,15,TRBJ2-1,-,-,CASSSFGLTYNEQFF,TGTGCCAGCAGTTCGTTCGGACTTACCTACAATGAGCAGTTCTTC
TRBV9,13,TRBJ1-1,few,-,CASSLSLDTEAFF,TGTGCCAGCAGCCTCAGTCTTGACACTGAAGCTTTCTTT
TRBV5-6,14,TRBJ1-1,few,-,CASSFSVLNTEAFF,TGTGCCAGCAGCTTCTCGGTCCTGAACACTGAAGCTTTCTTT
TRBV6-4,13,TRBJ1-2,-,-,CASSGSGGYGYTF,TGTGCCAGCAGTGGAAGCGGAGGCTATGGCTACACCTTC
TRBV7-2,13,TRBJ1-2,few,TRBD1,CASSPQGAQGYTF,TGTGCCAGCAGCCCACAGGGGGCGCAAGGCTACACCTTC